The 15 T cell receptor beta chains below all came from one sample that was sequenced in a study of CD8 T cells in ankylosing spondylitis. TCRdb used MiXCR to reprocess the 5' RACE reads, holding one entry per CDR3 protein. The sample has roughly 36,000 distinct CDR3 sequences, 14% seen once. Sequencing used blood. All receptors derive from a male donor with ankylosing spondylitis or in good health (not recorded which).

This clonotype was seen more than once but under ten times. The V and J genes are TRBV5-1 and TRBJ2-1; 9 nucleotides line up with TRBD2. Per the germline V gene, CDR1 is SGHRS and CDR2 is YFSETQ. The J segment lost 6 bases and the V segment lost 0 bases, leaving 4 bases of the junction unmatched. This CDR3 is built from 15 residues. The CDR3 spells CASSLAGGRANEQFF. As DNA, the CDR3 is TGCGCCAGCAGCTTGGCCGGCGGGAGGGCCAATGAGCAGTTCTTC.

V is TRBV29-1 and J is TRBJ1-4; 10 bases map to TRBD1. Germline loops: CDR1 SQVTM, CDR2 ANQGSEA. The J segment lost 2 bases and the V segment lost 4 bases, leaving 1 base of the junction unmatched. The CDR3 is 14 residues long. DNA of the CDR3: TGCAGCGTTGGACAGGGGGCTACTAATGAAAAACTGTTTTTT. It is translated as CSVGQGATNEKLFF. The entire variable domain, with the rest obtained from reference TRBV29-1 and TRBJ1-4, is as follows: SAVISQKPSRDICQRGTSLTIQCQVDSQVTMMFWYRQQPGQSLTLIATANQGSEATYESGFVIDKFPISRPNLTFSTLTVSNMSPEDSSIYLCSVGQGATNEKLFFGSGTQLSVL.

This clonotype came up a few times. The rearrangement uses TRBV20-1 and TRBJ2-1, with TRBD1 identical over 9 bases. The CDR3 is 15 amino acids. V shed 5 bases and J 7 bases; nucleotides not matched to a gene: 12. Germline CDR1 DFQATT, CDR2 SNEGSKA (reference sequence). Here the CDR3 DNA reads TGCAGTGCTCCTTCGTCCCGGGACAGGGTAAATGAGCAGTTCTTC. As protein: CSAPSSRDRVNEQFF.

This clonotype has just a few counts. This sequence joins TRBV6-1 and TRBJ1-1; tentative D call: TRBD1 (5 bases). The CDR3 has 12 amino acids. The V end was cut by 2 bases, the J end by 7 bases, with 8 bases between. Germline CDR1 is MNHNS and CDR2 is SASEGT. CDR3 nucleotide sequence: TGTGCCAGCAGTGAACGGGGGAATGAAGCTTTCTTT. Residues: CASSERGNEAFF.

The chain joins TRBV7-9 to TRBJ1-1; D not certain. Germline V gives CDR1 SEHNR, CDR2 FQNEAQ (reference sequence). V was shortened by 5 bases and J by 0 bases, with 7 bases between the two germline ends. The CDR3 is made up of 13 amino acids. CDR3 bases: TGTGCCAGCAGCCGAGGGTTGAACACTGAAGCTTTCTTT. This encodes CASSRGLNTEAFF. Full variable domain (remainder filled in from reference TRBV7-9 and TRBJ1-1): DTGVSQNPRHKITKRGQNVTFRCDPISEHNRLYWYRQTLGQGPEFLTYFQNEAQLEKSRLLSDRFSAERPKGSFSTLEIQRTEQGDSAMYLCASSRGLNTEAFFGQGTRLTVV.

In its sample, this clonotype was seen a few times. CDR3 amino acids: CASSIGGGDLYGYTF. The CDR3 region has the DNA TGTGCCAGTAGTATTGGTGGGGGAGATCTTTATGGCTACACCTTC. V and J are TRBV19 and TRBJ1-2; D perhaps matches TRBD1 (5 bases). Germline loops: CDR1 LNHDA, CDR2 SQIVND (reference sequence). The CDR3 runs 15 residues. Trimming stripped 3 bases from V and 5 bases from J, with 16 bases between.

The genes are TRBV7-2 and TRBJ1-1; 12 bases fit TRBD1. Germline V gives CDR1 SGHTA, CDR2 FQGNSA. The CDR3 contains 17 residues. V dropped 5 bases and J dropped 3; count of bases not matched to a gene: 10. CDR3 protein: CASSPTGTGGAYTEAFF. CDR3 sequence (DNA): TGTGCCAGCAGCCCAACCGGGACAGGGGGCGCTTACACTGAAGCTTTCTTT.

Only a few counts were recorded for this clonotype. The chain recombines TRBV28 with TRBJ1-5; a weak D match, TRBD1 (5 bases). The V gene lost 8 bases and the J gene lost 4 bases, with 9 bases spanning the gap. The CDR3 has 12 amino acids. Per the germline V gene, CDR1 is MDHEN and CDR2 is SYDVKM. The chain's CDR3 is CASGAGNQPQHF. The DNA of the CDR3 is TGTGCCAGCGGGGCGGGGAATCAGCCCCAGCATTTT.

V is TRBV20-1 and J is TRBJ1-4, with D perhaps matching TRBD1 (5 bases). Deletions cut 3 bases from V and 0 bases from J, with 11 bases between. Germline CDR1 DFQATT, CDR2 SNEGSKA (reference sequence). The CDR3 is 15 residues long. In DNA, the CDR3 is TGCAGTGCTAGTAGGGGTTCAACAACTAATGAAAAACTGTTTTTT. Amino acid sequence: CSASRGSTTNEKLFF.

This clonotype was seen many times. The chain couples TRBV7-2 to TRBJ1-5; tentatively, D is TRBD1 (5 bases). This CDR3 region has 14 residues. Trimming stripped 3 bases from V and 3 bases from J, with 9 bases between. Germline V lookup: CDR1 SGHTA, CDR2 FQGNSA. The CDR3 sequence is CASSFGQNNQPQHF. CDR3 coding DNA: TGTGCCAGCAGCTTCGGACAAAACAATCAGCCCCAGCATTTT.

The gene calls are TRBV7-9 and TRBJ2-1, with 8 bases lining up with TRBD1. Germline loops: CDR1 SEHNR, CDR2 FQNEAQ (reference sequence). The CDR3 runs to 16 residues. The V segment lost 0 bases and the J segment 0 bases; nucleotides outside the gene matches: 1. The CDR3 sequence: CASSLAGQASYNEQFF. DNA for the CDR3: TGTGCCAGCAGCTTAGCGGGACAGGCCTCCTACAATGAGCAGTTCTTC.

V usage is TRBV7-2 and J usage is TRBJ2-2, with 10 positions matching TRBD2. J was trimmed by 5 bases and V by 5 bases; bases with no gene match: 5. Germline CDR1 reads SGHTA; CDR2 reads FQGNSA. This CDR3 has 15 amino acids. This chain's CDR3 is CASSITSGETGELFF. In DNA form, the CDR3 reads TGTGCCAGCAGCATCACTAGCGGGGAAACCGGGGAGCTGTTTTTT. Based on the CDR3 plus reference TRBV7-2 and TRBJ2-2, the full variable domain is GAGVSQSPSNKVTEKGKDVELRCDPISGHTALYWYRQSLGQGLEFLIYFQGNSAPDKSGLPSDRFSAERTGGSVSTLTIQRTQQEDSAVYLCASSITSGETGELFFGEGSRLTVL.

This clonotype has a handful of counts. V usage is TRBV5-1 and J usage is TRBJ2-3, with 8 bases identical to TRBD1. The CDR3 has 15 amino acids. The V and J ends lost 0 bases and 4 bases, in that order; junction bases with no gene match: 4. The germline V gene has CDR1 SGHRS and CDR2 YFSETQ. The CDR3 is CASSLEDRASDTQYF. In DNA form, the CDR3 reads TGCGCCAGCAGCTTGGAGGACAGGGCGTCAGATACGCAGTATTTT.

The V call is TRBV4-2, the J call TRBJ1-1, with a weak D call TRBD1 (5 bases). Germline CDR1 reads LGHNA; CDR2 reads YNFKEQ. Trimming removed 4 bases at V and 1 base at J, with 19 bases between. The CDR3 sequence is 17 residues long. Written as DNA, the CDR3 is TGTGCCAGCAGCCCTACCCCCAGGCGACAGCCGAACACTGAAGCTTTCTTT. Translating it yields CASSPTPRRQPNTEAFF.

This clonotype was seen a few times. This chain connects TRBV7-2 to TRBJ1-5; D unresolved. The V gene's germline CDR1 is SGHTA and CDR2 FQGNSA. The CDR3 has 14 residues. The V gene lost 4 bases and the J gene lost 2 bases, with 9 bases spanning the gap. The CDR3 nucleotides read TGTGCCAGCAGCTCGCAGATGGGCAATCAGCCCCAGCATTTT. It codes for CASSSQMGNQPQHF.